These 20 T cell receptor beta chains were all obtained from the same sample, sequenced in a study of human T cells and chemical hapten exposure. TCRdb fed the RACE reads into MiXCR, producing one record per CDR3 protein. The repertoire has around 350,000 distinct CDR3 sequences, 5.5% of them found once; the top ten carry roughly 8.2%. Time point here: pre-sensitization, week 0. Stated treatment: therapeutic diphenylcyclopropenone sensitization with weekly scalp DPC. The sample in question was whole blood, obtained in connection with sensitization to the hapten diphenylcyclopropenone (DPC). The receptors here all came from a woman aged 18-29 years with alopecia areata. Some clones in this sample may be carry-over from other donors' samples.

This clonotype came up a few times. V is TRBV12-3 or TRBV12-4 and J is TRBJ2-3; D may be TRBD1 (5 bases). The CDR3 runs 17 residues. The ends were cut back, 0 bases at V and 0 bases at J, with 13 bases in the middle. The CDR3 reads CASSLASAGWSTDTQYF. The CDR3 DNA reads as TGTGCCAGCAGTTTAGCGTCGGCAGGGTGGAGCACAGATACGCAGTATTTT.

CDR3 DNA: TGTGCCAGCGCGAGGGAGGGGGCGACAGCTAACTATGGCTACACCTTC. This translates into CASAREGATANYGYTF. V gene TRBV5-4 combines with J gene TRBJ1-2, with 7 bases matching TRBD1. Germline CDR1 and CDR2: SGHNT and YYREEE (reference sequence). V lost 7 bases to trimming and J lost 0 bases; unmatched junction nucleotides: 12. This CDR3 comprises 16 residues.

This clonotype has just a few counts. The chain uses TRBV7-2 and TRBJ1-3; D unresolved. The CDR3 is made up of 12 amino acids. Trimming left V 5 bases short and J 5 bases short, with 7 bases between. The germline V gene encodes CDR1 SGHTA and CDR2 FQGNSA. CDR3 in DNA: TGTGCCAGCAGCCAATTGCGAAACACCATATATTTT. As protein: CASSQLRNTIYF.

This clonotype turned up a few times. The J gene is TRBJ2-3, the V gene TRBV2; no clear D gene. V was trimmed by 5 bases and J by 8 bases, leaving 8 bases between them. From germline, CDR1 is SNHLY and CDR2 FYNNEI. CDR3 length equals 11 residues. CDR3 sequence (DNA): TGTGCCAGCAGTATCCTGGGTACGCAGTATTTT. Amino acids: CASSILGTQYF.

Ten or more counts support this clonotype. The chain links TRBV12-3 or TRBV12-4 to TRBJ1-1; D possibly corresponds to TRBD1 (5 bases). V gave up 6 bases and J gave up 4 bases, with 12 bases separating them. The CDR3 extends over 13 amino acids. The CDR3 here is CASSRGTGTEAFF. The CDR3 bases are TGTGCCAGCAGCCGGGGGACGGGCACTGAAGCTTTCTTT.

This clonotype was recorded many times. This rearrangement joins TRBV27 to TRBJ1-1; maybe TRBD1 (6 bases). V was clipped by 3 bases and J by 4 bases, with 12 bases between them. Germline V lookup: CDR1 MNHEY, CDR2 SMNVEV (reference sequence). CDR3 length: 14 residues. The CDR3, as DNA: TGTGCCAGCAGTTTCCGGGGGCGGGCCACTGAAGCTTTCTTT. Translated, it gives CASSFRGRATEAFF.

This clonotype was observed many times. The chain recombines TRBV7-2 with TRBJ2-3; 15 nucleotides align to TRBD2. The ends lost 5 bases at V and 2 bases at J; junction bases unmatched: 8. Germline-derived CDR1 and CDR2 are SGHTA and FQGNSA. The CDR3 contains 18 residues. The CDR3 here is CASSGTSGGRGATDTQYF. The CDR3 nucleotides read TGTGCCAGCAGCGGGACTAGCGGGGGGCGCGGGGCCACAGATACGCAGTATTTT.

This clonotype was recorded at least ten times. The chain carries TRBV18 and TRBJ1-1, with D perhaps matching TRBD1 (6 bases). The CDR3 has 15 residues. CDR1 KGHSH and CDR2 LQKENI come from the germline V gene. V lost 3 bases to trimming and J lost 4 bases, with 15 bases between them. Written as DNA, the CDR3 is TGTGCCAGCTCACCCCAAACAGGGTTTGGCACTGAAGCTTTCTTT. This translates into CASSPQTGFGTEAFF.

The V and J genes are TRBV2 and TRBJ1-1; tentatively, D is TRBD1 (6 bases). V lost 6 bases to trimming and J lost 0 bases, with 14 bases between them. The CDR3 totals 15 residues. Germline V CDR1 and CDR2: SNHLY, FYNNEI. CDR3 amino acids: CASRRGEVVNTEAFF. The DNA for the CDR3 is TGTGCCAGCAGGAGGGGGGAAGTAGTGAACACTGAAGCTTTCTTT.

The rearrangement joins TRBV24-1 to TRBJ2-7, with a tentative D call TRBD2 (5 bases). CDR3 length equals 14 residues. V lost 2 bases to trimming and J lost 7 bases, with 14 bases between them. Germline loops: CDR1 KGHDR, CDR2 SFDVKD. The CDR3 bases are TGTGCCACCAGTGATTCCCGACACGGGGTGGAGCAGTACTTC. Translating it yields CATSDSRHGVEQYF.

This clonotype occurred a few times. The J gene is TRBJ2-3, the V gene TRBV29-1, with D hard to call. Trimming removed 4 bases from V and 0 bases from J, with 14 bases in between. The germline V gene has CDR1 SQVTM and CDR2 ANQGSEA. This CDR3 region has 15 residues. The CDR3, as DNA: TGCAGCGTTGTCGGCTGGACGGATAGCACAGATACGCAGTATTTT. It yields the protein CSVVGWTDSTDTQYF.

This clonotype was seen only a few times. V usage is TRBV6-5 and J usage is TRBJ2-5; 8 nucleotides match TRBD2. The germline V gene has CDR1 MNHEY and CDR2 SVGAGI. V shed 4 bases, J shed 0 bases, and the junction held 10 bases outside the gene matches. The CDR3 has 17 amino acids. This chain's CDR3 is CASSSLQRGRYQETQYF. The DNA of the CDR3 is TGTGCCAGCAGTTCCTTACAGCGGGGGAGGTACCAAGAGACCCAGTACTTC.

In its sample, this clonotype was seen a few times. This rearrangement joins TRBV11-2 to TRBJ2-5; D call uncertain. V lost 2 bases and J lost 5, with 12 bases in between. The length of the CDR3 is 14 residues. Germline V gene data show CDR1 as SGHAT and CDR2 as FQNNGV. In DNA form, the CDR3 reads TGTGCCAGCAGCTTAATATGGGCGCCGGAGACCCAGTACTTC. Translation gives CASSLIWAPETQYF. The full variable domain, its missing parts supplied by reference TRBV11-2 and TRBJ2-5, is EAGVAQSPRYKIIEKRQSVAFWCNPISGHATLYWYQQILGQGPKLLIQFQNNGVVDDSQLPKDRFSAERLKGVDSTLKIQPAKLEDSAVYLCASSLIWAPETQYFGPGTRLLVL.

This clonotype has a count of ten or more. The chain carries TRBV27 and TRBJ2-5; D gene ambiguous. Germline lookup yields CDR1 MNHEY and CDR2 SMNVEV (reference sequence). V shed 3 bases and J shed 1 base, with 6 bases lying between them. The CDR3 is 13 amino acids. CDR3 region: CASSLIFQETQYF. DNA for the CDR3: TGTGCCAGCAGTTTGATTTTCCAAGAGACCCAGTACTTC.

This clonotype was detected a few times. This CDR3 reads CASSYSIGAKGAQNTEAFF. In nucleotides, the CDR3 is TGTGCCAGCAGTTACTCGATAGGGGCGAAAGGGGCCCAGAACACTGAAGCTTTCTTT. The V call is TRBV6-2 or TRBV6-3, the J call TRBJ1-1, with D perhaps TRBD1 (5 bases). With 0 bases removed from V and 1 base from J, the gap between germline ends came to 21 bases. The germline CDR1 and CDR2 sequences are MNHEY and SVGEGT. There are 19 residues in the CDR3.

This clonotype came up many times. The chain is built from TRBV6-1 and TRBJ2-7; 8 bases match TRBD1. J was trimmed by 5 bases and V by 0 bases; bases with no gene match: 9. The CDR3 runs 16 residues. The germline V gene encodes CDR1 MNHNS and CDR2 SASEGT. CDR3 amino acids: CASSEATPGTGNEQYF. CDR3 nucleotides: TGTGCCAGCAGTGAAGCGACACCCGGGACAGGTAACGAGCAGTACTTC.

CDR3 in amino acids: CATNSAGTGTYEQYF. In DNA form, the CDR3 reads TGTGCCACCAATTCCGCCGGGACAGGGACCTACGAGCAGTACTTC. V usage is TRBV6-2 or TRBV6-3 and J usage is TRBJ2-7; 9 positions match TRBD1. The CDR3 runs to 15 residues. Looked up from germline, CDR1 is MNHEY and CDR2 is SVGEGT. The ends lost 10 bases at V and 2 bases at J; junction bases unmatched: 12.

This clonotype was counted between two and nine times. The chain recombines TRBV5-3 with TRBJ2-1, with TRBD2 matching 8 bases. TRBV5-3 is classed as an ORF, of uncertain function. The ends lost 3 bases at V and 11 bases at J; junction bases unmatched: 13. This CDR3 has 15 amino acids. CDR3 protein: CARSSGGIRIPQQFF. In DNA, the CDR3 is TGTGCCAGAAGCTCGGGAGGGATAAGGATCCCGCAGCAGTTCTTC.

This clonotype showed up just a few times. The J gene is TRBJ1-5, the V gene TRBV6-2 or TRBV6-3; D ambiguous. The V end lost 0 bases, the J end lost 2 bases, and 5 bases lay between the germline ends. The CDR3 covers 14 residues. CDR1 is MNHEY and CDR2 is SVGEGT in the germline V gene. The CDR3 nucleotides read TGTGCCAGCAGTTACTCGTTGGGCAATCAGCCCCAGCATTTT. Translating gives CASSYSLGNQPQHF.

This clonotype was counted many times. The CDR3 spells CASSYFTPFPNRDRPQHF. The CDR3, as DNA: TGTGCCAGCAGTTACTTTACACCGTTCCCGAACCGGGACAGGCCCCAGCATTTT. The J gene is TRBJ1-5, the V gene TRBV6-2 or TRBV6-3, with 7 bases identical to TRBD1. The CDR3 length is 18 residues. The J segment lost 9 bases and the V segment lost 1 base, leaving 18 bases of the junction unmatched. Germline CDR1 and CDR2: MNHEY and SVGEGT.